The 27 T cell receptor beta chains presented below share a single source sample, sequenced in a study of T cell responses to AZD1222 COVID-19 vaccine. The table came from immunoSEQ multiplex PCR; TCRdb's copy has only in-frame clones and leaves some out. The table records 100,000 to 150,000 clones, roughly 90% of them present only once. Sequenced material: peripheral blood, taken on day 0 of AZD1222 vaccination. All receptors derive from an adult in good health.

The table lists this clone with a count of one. CDR3 nucleotides: TGCGCCAGCAGCCAAATACAGATAGCTAACTATGGCTACACCTTC. It yields the protein CASSQIQIANYGYTF. V is TRBV4-1 and J is TRBJ1-2, with D uncertain. The CDR3 loop spans 15 amino acids. CDR1 MGHRA and CDR2 YSYEKL come from the germline V gene. V was pared by 2 bases and J by 0 bases, with 10 bases between.

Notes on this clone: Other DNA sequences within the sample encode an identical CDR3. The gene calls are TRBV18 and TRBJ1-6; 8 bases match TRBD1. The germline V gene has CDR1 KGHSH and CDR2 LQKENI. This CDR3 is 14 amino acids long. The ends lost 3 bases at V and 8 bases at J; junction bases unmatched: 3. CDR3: CASSPGQVDSPLHF. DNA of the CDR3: TGTGCCAGCTCACCGGGACAGGTCGATTCACCCCTCCACTTT. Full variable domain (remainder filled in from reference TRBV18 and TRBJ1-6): NAGVMQNPRHLVRRRGQEARLRCSPMKGHSHVYWYRQLPEEGLKFMVYLQKENIIDESGMPKERFSAEFPKEGPSILRIQQVVRGDSAAYFCASSPGQVDSPLHFGNGTRLTVT.

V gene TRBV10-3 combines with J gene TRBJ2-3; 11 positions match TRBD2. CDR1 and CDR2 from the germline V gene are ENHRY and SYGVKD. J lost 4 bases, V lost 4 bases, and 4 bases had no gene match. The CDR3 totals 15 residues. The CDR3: CAISASGGPPDTQYF. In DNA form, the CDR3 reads TGTGCCATCAGTGCTAGCGGGGGGCCCCCAGATACGCAGTATTTT.

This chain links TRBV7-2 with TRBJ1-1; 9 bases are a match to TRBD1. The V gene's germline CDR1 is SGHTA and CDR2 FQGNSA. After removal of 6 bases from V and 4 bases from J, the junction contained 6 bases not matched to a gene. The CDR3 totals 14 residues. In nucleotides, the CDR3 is TGTGCCAGCAGTTACAGGGGGCAAGGCACTGAAGCTTTCTTT. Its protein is CASSYRGQGTEAFF.

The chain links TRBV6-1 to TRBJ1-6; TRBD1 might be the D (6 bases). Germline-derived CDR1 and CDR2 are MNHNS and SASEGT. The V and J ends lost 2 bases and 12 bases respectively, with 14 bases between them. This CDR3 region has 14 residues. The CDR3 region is CASSEQGQIKPLHF. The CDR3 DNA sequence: TGTGCCAGCAGTGAACAAGGACAGATCAAACCCCTCCACTTT.

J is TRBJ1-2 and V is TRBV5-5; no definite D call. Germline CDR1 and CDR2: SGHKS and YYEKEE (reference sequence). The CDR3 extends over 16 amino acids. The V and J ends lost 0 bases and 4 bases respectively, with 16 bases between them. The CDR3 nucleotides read TGTGCCAGCAGCTTGGCCCCTAGGGATACGGGCTATGGCTACACCTTC. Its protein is CASSLAPRDTGYGYTF.

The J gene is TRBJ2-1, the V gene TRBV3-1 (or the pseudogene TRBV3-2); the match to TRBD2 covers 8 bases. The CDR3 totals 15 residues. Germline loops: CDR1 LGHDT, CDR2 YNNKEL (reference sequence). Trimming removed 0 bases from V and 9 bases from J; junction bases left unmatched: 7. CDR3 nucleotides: TGTGCCAGCAGCCAAGAAGTGGGACTAGTGACTGAGCAGTTCTTC. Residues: CASSQEVGLVTEQFF.

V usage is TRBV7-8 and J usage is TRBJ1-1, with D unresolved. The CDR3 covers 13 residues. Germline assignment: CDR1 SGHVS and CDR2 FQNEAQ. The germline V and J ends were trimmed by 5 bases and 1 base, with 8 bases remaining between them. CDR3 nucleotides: TGTGCCAGCAGCGCGGACGGGAACACTGAAGCTTTCTTT. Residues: CASSADGNTEAFF.

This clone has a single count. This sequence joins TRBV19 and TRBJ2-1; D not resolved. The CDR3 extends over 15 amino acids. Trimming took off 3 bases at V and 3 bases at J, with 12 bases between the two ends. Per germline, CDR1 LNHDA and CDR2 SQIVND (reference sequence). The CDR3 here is CASSIWPPDYNEQFF. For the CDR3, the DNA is TGTGCCAGTAGTATTTGGCCCCCGGACTACAATGAGCAGTTCTTC.

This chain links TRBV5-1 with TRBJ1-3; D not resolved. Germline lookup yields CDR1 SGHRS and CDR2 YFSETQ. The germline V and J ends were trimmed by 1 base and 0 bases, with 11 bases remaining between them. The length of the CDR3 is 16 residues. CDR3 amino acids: CASSLTQSTSGNTIYF. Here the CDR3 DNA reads TGCGCCAGCAGCTTGACCCAATCGACCTCTGGAAACACCATATATTTT.

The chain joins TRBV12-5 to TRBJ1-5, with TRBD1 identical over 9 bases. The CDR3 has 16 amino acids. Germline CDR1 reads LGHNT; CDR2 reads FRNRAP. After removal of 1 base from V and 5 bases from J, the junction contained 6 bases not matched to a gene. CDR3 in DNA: TGTGCTAGTGGTTTGGACAGGGGGCTCTCAGATCAGCCCCAGCATTTT. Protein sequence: CASGLDRGLSDQPQHF.

The DNA for the CDR3 is TGTGCCAGCAATCGACAGACTAATGAAAAACTGTTTTTT. This gives the protein CASNRQTNEKLFF. The rearrangement links TRBV6-5 to TRBJ1-4, with D possibly matching TRBD1 (5 bases). Germline V lookup: CDR1 MNHEY, CDR2 SVGAGI. V was cut by 7 bases and J by 2 bases, with 8 bases left in between. The CDR3 length is 13 residues.

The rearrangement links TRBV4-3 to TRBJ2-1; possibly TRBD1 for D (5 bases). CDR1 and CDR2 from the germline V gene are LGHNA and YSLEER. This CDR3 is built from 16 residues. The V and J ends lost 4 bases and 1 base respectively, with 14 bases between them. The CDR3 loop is CASSPSAGNSYNEQFF. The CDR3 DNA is TGCGCCAGCAGCCCCTCGGCAGGGAATTCCTACAATGAGCAGTTCTTC.

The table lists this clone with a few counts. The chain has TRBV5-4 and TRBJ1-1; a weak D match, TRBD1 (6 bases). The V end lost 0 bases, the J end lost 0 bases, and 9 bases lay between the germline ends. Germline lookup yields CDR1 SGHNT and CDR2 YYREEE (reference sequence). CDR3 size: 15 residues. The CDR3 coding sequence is TGTGCCAGCAGCTTGGCGGGGACAATGAACACTGAAGCTTTCTTT. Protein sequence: CASSLAGTMNTEAFF.

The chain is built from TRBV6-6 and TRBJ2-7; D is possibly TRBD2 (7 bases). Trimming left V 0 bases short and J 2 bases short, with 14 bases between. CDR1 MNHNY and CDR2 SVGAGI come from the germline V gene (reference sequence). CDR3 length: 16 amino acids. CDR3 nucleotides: TGTGCCAGCAGTTACTCGGGGGGGCTCCTTGCCTACGAGCAGTACTTC. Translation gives CASSYSGGLLAYEQYF.

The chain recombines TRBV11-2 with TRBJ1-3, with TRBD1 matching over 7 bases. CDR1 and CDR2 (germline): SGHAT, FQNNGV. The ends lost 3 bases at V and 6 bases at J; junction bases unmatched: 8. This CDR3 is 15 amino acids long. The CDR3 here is CASSFRRQGENTIYF. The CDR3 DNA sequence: TGTGCCAGCAGCTTCCGACGGCAGGGGGAAAACACCATATATTTT.

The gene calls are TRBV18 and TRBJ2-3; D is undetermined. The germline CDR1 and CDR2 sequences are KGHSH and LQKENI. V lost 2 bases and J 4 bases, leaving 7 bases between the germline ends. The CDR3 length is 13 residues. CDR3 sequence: CASSPFQADTQYF. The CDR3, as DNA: TGTGCCAGCTCACCATTCCAGGCAGATACGCAGTATTTT.

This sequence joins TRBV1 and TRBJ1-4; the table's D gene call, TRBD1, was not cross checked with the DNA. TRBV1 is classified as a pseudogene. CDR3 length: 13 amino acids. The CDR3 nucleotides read TGCACCAGCAGGACAGCTACAAATGAAAAACTGTTTTTT. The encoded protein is CTSRTATNEKLFF.

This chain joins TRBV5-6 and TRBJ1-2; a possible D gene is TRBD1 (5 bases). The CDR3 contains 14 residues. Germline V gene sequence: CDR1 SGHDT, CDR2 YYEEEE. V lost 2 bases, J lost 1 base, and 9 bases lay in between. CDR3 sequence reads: CASSFADSNYGYTF. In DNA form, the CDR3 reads TGTGCCAGCAGCTTCGCTGACAGTAACTATGGCTACACCTTC.

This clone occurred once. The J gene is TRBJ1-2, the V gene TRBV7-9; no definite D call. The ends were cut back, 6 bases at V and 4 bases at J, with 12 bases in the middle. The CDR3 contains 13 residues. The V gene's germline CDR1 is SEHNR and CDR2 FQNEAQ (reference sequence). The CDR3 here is CASSPTRIYGYTF. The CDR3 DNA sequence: TGTGCCAGCAGTCCGACTCGGATCTATGGCTACACCTTC. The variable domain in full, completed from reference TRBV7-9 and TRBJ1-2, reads DTGVSQNPRHKITKRGQNVTFRCDPISEHNRLYWYRQTLGQGPEFLTYFQNEAQLEKSRLLSDRFSAERPKGSFSTLEIQRTEQGDSAMYLCASSPTRIYGYTFGSGTRLTVV.

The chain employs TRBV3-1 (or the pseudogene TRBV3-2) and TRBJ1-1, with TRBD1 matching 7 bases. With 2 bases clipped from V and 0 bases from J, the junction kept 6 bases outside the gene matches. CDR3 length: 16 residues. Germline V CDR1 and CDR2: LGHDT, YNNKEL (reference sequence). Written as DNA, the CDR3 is TGTGCCAGCAGCCAAAGGTCCGGGACAGTGAACACTGAAGCTTTCTTT. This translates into CASSQRSGTVNTEAFF.

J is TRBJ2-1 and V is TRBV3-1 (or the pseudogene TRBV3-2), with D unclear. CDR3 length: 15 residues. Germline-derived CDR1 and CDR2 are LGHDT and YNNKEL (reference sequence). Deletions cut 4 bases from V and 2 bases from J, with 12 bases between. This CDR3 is CASSLGGPPYNEQFF. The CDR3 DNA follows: TGTGCCAGCAGCCTAGGTGGGCCCCCCTACAATGAGCAGTTCTTC.

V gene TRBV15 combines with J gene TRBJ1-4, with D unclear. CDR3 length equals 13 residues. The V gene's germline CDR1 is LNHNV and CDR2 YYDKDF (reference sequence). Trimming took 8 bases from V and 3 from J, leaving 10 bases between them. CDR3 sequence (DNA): TGTGCCACCGGGAGGGATCCTAATGAAAAACTGTTTTTT. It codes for CATGRDPNEKLFF. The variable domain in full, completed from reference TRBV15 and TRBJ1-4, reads DAMVIQNPRYQVTQFGKPVTLSCSQTLNHNVMYWYQQKSSQAPKLLFHYYDKDFNNEADTPDNFQSRRPNTSFCFLDIRSPGLGDTAMYLCATGRDPNEKLFFGSGTQLSVL.

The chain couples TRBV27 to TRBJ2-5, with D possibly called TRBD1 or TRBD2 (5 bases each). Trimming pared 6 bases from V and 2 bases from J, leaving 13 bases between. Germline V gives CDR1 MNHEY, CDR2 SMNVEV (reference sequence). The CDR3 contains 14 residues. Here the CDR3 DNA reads TGTGCCAGCAGCTTTCTTGGGGGTCAAGAGACCCAGTACTTC. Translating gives CASSFLGGQETQYF.

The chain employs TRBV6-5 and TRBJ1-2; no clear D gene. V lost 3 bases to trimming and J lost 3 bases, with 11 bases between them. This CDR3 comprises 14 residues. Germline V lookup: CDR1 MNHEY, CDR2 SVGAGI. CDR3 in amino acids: CASSYSGFYYGYTF. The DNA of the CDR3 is TGTGCCAGCAGTTATTCCGGGTTCTACTATGGCTACACCTTC.

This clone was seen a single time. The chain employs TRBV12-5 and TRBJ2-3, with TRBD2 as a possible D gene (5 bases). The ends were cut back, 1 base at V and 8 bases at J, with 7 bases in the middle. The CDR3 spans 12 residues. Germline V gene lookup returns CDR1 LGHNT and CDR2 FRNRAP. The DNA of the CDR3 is TGTGCTAGTGGTTTGGACGCGGGTACGCAGTATTTT. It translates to CASGLDAGTQYF.

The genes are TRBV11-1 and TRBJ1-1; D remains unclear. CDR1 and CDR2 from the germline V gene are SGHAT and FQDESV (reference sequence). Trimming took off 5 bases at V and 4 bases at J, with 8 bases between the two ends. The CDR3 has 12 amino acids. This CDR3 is CASSPLGTEAFF. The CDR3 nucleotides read TGTGCCAGCAGCCCCCTAGGCACTGAAGCTTTCTTT.